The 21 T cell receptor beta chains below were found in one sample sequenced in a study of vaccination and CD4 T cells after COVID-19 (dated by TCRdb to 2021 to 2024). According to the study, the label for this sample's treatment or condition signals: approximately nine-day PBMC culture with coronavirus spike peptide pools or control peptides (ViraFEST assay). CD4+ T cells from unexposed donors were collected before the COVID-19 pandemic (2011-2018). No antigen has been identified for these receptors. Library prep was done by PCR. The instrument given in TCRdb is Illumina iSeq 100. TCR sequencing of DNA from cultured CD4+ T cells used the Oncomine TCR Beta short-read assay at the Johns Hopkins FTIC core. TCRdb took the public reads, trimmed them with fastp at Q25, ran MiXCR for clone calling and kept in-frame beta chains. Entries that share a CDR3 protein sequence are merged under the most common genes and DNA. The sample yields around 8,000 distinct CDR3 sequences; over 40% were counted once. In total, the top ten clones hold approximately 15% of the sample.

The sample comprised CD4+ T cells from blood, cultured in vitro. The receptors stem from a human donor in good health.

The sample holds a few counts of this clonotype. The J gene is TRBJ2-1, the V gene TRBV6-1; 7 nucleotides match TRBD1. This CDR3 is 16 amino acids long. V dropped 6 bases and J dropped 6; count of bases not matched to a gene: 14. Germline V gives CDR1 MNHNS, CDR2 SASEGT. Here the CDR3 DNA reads TGTGCCAGCAGAATGCGGACAGGTCCCACCTTCAATGAGCAGTTCTTC. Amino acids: CASRMRTGPTFNEQFF.

The CDR3 DNA sequence: TGTGCCAGCAGAAGACAGGGAGGGGACACTGAAGCTTTCTTT. Amino acid sequence: CASRRQGGDTEAFF. This rearrangement joins TRBV6-1 to TRBJ1-1; TRBD1 agrees at 7 bases. V lost 6 bases to trimming and J lost 3 bases; unmatched junction nucleotides: 7. Looked up from germline, CDR1 is MNHNS and CDR2 is SASEGT. The CDR3 totals 14 residues.

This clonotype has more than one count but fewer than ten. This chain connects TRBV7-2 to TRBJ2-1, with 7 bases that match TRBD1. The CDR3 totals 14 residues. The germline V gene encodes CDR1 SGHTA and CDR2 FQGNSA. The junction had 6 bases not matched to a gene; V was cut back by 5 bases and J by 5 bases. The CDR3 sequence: CASSAGTANNEQFF. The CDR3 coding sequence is TGTGCCAGCAGCGCCGGGACAGCTAACAATGAGCAGTTCTTC.

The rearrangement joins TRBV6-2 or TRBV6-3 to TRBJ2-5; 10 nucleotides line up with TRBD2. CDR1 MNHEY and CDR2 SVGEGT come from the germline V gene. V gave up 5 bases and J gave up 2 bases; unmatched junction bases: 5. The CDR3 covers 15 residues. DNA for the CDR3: TGTGCCAGCAGTGGAATAGCGGGGGGACAAGAGACCCAGTACTTC. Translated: CASSGIAGGQETQYF.

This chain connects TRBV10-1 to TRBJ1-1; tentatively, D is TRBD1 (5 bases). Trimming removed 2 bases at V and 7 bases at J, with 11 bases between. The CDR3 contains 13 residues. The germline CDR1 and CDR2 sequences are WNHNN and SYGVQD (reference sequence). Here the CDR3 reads CASSEGARGEAFF. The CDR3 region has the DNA TGCGCCAGCAGTGAGGGGGCAAGGGGTGAAGCTTTCTTT.

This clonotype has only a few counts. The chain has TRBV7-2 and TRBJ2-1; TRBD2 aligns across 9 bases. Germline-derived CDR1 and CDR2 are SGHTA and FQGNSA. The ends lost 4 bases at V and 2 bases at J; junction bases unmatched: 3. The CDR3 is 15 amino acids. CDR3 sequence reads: CASSSSGEAYNEQFF. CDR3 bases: TGTGCCAGCAGCTCTAGCGGGGAGGCCTACAATGAGCAGTTCTTC.

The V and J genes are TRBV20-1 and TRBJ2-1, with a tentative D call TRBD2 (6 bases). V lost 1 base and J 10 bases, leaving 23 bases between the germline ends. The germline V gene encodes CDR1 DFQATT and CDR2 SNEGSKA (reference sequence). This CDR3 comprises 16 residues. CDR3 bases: TGCAGTGCTAGAGTTGGAGGGGATGGAGTACAATGGGAGCAGTTCTTC. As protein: CSARVGGDGVQWEQFF.

CDR3 sequence reads: CATSGTGDTGELFF. CDR3 coding DNA: TGTGCCACCAGTGGGACAGGGGACACCGGGGAGCTGTTTTTT. The chain is built from TRBV24-1 and TRBJ2-2; 9 bases map to TRBD1. Trimming at V came to 5 bases and at J to 3 bases, leaving 0 bases not matched to a gene. The CDR3 contains 14 residues. Germline lookup yields CDR1 KGHDR and CDR2 SFDVKD.

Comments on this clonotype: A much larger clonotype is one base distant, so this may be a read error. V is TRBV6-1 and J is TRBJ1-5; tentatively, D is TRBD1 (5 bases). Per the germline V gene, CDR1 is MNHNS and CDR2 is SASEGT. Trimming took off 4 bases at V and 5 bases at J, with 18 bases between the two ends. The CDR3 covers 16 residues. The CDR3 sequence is CASSAREEGSHQPQHF. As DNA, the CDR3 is TGTGCCAGCAGTGCCAGGGAGGAGGGTTCCCATCAGCCCCAGCATTTT.

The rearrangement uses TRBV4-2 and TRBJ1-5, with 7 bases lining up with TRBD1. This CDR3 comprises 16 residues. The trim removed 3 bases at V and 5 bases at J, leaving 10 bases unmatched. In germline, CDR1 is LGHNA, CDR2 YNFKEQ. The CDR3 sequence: CASSQSLRQGDQPQHF. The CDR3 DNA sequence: TGTGCCAGCAGCCAGTCCCTGAGGCAGGGGGATCAGCCCCAGCATTTT.

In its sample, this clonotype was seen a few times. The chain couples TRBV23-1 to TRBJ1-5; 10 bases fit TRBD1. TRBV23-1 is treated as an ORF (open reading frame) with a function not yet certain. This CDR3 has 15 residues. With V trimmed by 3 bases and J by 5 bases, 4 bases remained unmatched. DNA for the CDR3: TGCGCCAGCAGTCAGGACAGGGGGTGGTATCAGCCCCAGCATTTT. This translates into CASSQDRGWYQPQHF.

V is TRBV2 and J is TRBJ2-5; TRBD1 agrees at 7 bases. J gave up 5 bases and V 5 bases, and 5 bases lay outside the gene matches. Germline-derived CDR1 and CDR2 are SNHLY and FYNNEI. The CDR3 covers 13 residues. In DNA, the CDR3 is TGTGCCAGCAGTCTAGGGGGCTGGGAGACCCAGTACTTC. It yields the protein CASSLGGWETQYF.

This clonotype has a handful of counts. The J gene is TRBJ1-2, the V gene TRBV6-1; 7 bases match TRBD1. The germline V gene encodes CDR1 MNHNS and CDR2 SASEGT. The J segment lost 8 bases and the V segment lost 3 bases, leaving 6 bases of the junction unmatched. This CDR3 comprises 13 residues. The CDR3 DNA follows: TGTGCCAGCAGTGAGACAGGGCCGGGGGGCTACACCTTC. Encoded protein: CASSETGPGGYTF.

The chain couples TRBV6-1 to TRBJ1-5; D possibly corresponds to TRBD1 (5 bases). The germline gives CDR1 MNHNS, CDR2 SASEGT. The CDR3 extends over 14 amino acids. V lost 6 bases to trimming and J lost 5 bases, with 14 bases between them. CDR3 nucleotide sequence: TGTGCCAGCAGCCGTTGGGGGGGGGATCAGCCCCAGCATTTT. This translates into CASSRWGGDQPQHF.

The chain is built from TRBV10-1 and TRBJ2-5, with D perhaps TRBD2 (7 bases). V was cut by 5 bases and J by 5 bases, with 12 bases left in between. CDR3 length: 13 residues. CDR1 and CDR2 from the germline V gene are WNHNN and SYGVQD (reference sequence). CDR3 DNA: TGCGCCAGCAGTCGAGGGGGGGGGGAGACCCAGTACTTC. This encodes CASSRGGGETQYF.

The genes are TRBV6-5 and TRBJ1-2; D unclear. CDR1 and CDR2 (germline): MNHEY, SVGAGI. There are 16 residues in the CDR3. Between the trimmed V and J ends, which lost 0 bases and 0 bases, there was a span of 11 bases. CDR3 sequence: CASSYSLLGANYGYTF. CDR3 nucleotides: TGTGCCAGCAGTTACTCCTTGCTCGGAGCTAACTATGGCTACACCTTC.

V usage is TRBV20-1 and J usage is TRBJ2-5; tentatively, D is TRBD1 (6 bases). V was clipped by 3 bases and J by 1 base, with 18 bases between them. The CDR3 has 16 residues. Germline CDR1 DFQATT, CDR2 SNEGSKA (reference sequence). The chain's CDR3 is CSARNPMDSLQETQYF. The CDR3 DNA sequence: TGCAGTGCTAGGAACCCAATGGACAGTCTCCAAGAGACCCAGTACTTC.

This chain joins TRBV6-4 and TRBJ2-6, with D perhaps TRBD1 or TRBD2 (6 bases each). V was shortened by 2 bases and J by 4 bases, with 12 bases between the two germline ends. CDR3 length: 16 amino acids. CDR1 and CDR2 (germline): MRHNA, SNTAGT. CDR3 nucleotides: TGTGCCAGCAGTGACGAGGGGGGCGCCGGGGCCAACGTCCTGACTTTC. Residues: CASSDEGGAGANVLTF.

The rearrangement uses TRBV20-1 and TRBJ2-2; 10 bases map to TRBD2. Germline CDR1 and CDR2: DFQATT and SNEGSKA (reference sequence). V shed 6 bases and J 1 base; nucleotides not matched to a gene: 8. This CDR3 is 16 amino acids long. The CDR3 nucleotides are TGCAGTGCCAAGGCCCCTAGCGGGGGGAACACCGGGGAGCTGTTTTTT. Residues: CSAKAPSGGNTGELFF.

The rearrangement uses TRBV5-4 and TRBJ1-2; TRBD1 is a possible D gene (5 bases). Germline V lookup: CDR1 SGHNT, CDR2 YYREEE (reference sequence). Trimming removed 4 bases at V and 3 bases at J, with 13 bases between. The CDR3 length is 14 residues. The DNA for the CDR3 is TGTGCCAGCAGCGGGGACGGTCTTGACTATGGCTACACCTTC. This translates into CASSGDGLDYGYTF.

The DNA for the CDR3 is TGCGCCAGCAGCCCCACAGTTACAGAGATCCCCACTGAAGCTTTCTTT. Amino acid sequence: CASSPTVTEIPTEAFF. V and J are TRBV4-1 and TRBJ1-1; D gene ambiguous. Germline V gene lookup returns CDR1 MGHRA and CDR2 YSYEKL. The V end lost 4 bases, the J end lost 4 bases, and 19 bases lay between the germline ends. This CDR3 contains 16 residues.